This T cell receptor (beta chain) was profiled in a study of blood T cell repertoires in COVID-19. Turning to the study itself: Samples came from the United States, Italy and Spain, spanning acute and convalescent COVID-19. Sample material is recorded as cDNA or gDNA derived from T cells, B-cell-depleted T cells, or PBMCs.

In the source study's methods: Counts of nucleated cells, estimated from reference gene primer amplification, were obtained. TCRdb's copy holds only in-frame clones and misses some; the assay was immunoSEQ multiplex PCR. The DNA was the basis for D and trimming; V, J and clone size are from that table. The sample has about 72,000 clones; 90% to 95% are singletons. This CDR3 has 17 amino acids. V shed 1 base and J shed 4 bases, with 19 bases lying between them. Germline V gene data show CDR1 as MGHDK and CDR2 as SYGVNS. This receptor was obtained from a human donor in a cohort sampled during active COVID-19. The sequencing sample was made of peripheral blood. V gene TRBV25-1 combines with J gene TRBJ1-1; D may be TRBD1 (6 bases). The CDR3 protein is CASSEWGGALMSTEAFF. The CDR3, as DNA: TGTGCCAGCAGTGAATGGGGGGGCGCGTTGATGAGCACTGAAGCTTTCTTT.